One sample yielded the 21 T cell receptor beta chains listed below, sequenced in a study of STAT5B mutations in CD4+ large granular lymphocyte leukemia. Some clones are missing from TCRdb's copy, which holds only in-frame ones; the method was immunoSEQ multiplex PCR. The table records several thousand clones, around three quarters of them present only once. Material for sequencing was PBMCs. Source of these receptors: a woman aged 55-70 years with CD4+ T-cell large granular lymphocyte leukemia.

As DNA, the CDR3 is TGCGCCAGCAGCCACAAAGCCGACGGCGGGGGACTCTATGGCTACACCTTC. This gives the protein CASSHKADGGGLYGYTF. This chain connects TRBV4-1 to TRBJ1-2, with a possible D match to TRBD1 (5 bases). CDR3 length: 17 residues. Deletions cut 3 bases from V and 4 bases from J, with 21 bases between. CDR1 MGHRA and CDR2 YSYEKL come from the germline V gene.

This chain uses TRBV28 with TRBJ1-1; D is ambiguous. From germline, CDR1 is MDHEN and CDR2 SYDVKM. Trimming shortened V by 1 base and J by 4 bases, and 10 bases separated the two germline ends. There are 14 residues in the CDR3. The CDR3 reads CASSLFGAFTEAFF. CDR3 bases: TGTGCCAGCAGTTTATTTGGAGCGTTCACTGAAGCTTTCTTT. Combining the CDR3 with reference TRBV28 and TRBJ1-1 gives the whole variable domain DVKVTQSSRYLVKRTGEKVFLECVQDMDHENMFWYRQDPGLGLRLIYFSYDVKMKEKGDIPEGYSVSREKKERFSLILESASTNQTSMYLCASSLFGAFTEAFFGQGTRLTVV.

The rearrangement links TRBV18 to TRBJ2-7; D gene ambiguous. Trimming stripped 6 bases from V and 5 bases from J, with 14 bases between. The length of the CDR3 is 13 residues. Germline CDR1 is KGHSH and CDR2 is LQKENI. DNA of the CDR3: TGTGCCAGCTCCCTCAGCTCTGGAGACGAGCAGTACTTC. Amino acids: CASSLSSGDEQYF.

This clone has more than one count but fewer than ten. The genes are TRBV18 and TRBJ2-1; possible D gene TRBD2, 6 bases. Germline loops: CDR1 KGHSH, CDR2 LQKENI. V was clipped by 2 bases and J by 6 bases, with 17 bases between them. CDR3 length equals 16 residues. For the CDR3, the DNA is TGTGCCAGCTCACCAAGTGGGACTCCGAGTGGCAATGAGCAGTTCTTC. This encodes CASSPSGTPSGNEQFF.

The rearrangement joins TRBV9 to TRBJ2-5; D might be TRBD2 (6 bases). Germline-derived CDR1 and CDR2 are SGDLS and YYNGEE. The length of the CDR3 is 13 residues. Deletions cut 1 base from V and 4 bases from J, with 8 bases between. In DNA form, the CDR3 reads TGTGCCAGCAGCGTATCAGCGGGAGAGACCCAGTACTTC. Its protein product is CASSVSAGETQYF. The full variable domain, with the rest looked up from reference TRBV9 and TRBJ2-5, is DSGVTQTPKHLITATGQRVTLRCSPRSGDLSVYWYQQSLDQGLQFLIQYYNGEERAKGNILERFSAQQFPDLHSELNLSSLELGDSALYFCASSVSAGETQYFGPGTRLLVL.

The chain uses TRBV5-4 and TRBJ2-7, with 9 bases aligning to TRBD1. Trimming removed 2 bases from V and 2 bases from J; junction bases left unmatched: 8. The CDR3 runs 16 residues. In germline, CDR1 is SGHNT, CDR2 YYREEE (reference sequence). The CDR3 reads CASSLRIGTGPYEQYF. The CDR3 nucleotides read TGTGCCAGCAGCTTACGGATCGGGACAGGGCCCTACGAGCAGTACTTC.

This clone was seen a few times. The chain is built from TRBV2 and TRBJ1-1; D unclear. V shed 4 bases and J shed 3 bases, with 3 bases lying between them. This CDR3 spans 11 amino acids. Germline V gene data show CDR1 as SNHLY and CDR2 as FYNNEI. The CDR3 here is CASSGYTEAFF. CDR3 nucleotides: TGTGCCAGCAGTGGGTACACTGAAGCTTTCTTT. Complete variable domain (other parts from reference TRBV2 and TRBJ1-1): EPEVTQTPSHQVTQMGQEVILRCVPISNHLYFYWYRQILGQKVEFLVSFYNNEISEKSEIFDDQFSVERPDGSNFTLKIRSTKLEDSAMYFCASSGYTEAFFGQGTRLTVV.

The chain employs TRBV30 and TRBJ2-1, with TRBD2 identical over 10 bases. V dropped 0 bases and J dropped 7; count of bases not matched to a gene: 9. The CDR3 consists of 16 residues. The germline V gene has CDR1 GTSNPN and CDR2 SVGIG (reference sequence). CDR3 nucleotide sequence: TGTGCCTGGAGTGTTCTTTCTAGCGGGGGAGGTAATGAGCAGTTCTTC. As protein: CAWSVLSSGGGNEQFF.

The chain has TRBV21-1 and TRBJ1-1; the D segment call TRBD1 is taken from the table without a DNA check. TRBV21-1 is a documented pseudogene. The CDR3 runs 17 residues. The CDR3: CASSPLRPGERNTEAFF. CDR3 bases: TGTGCCAGCAGCCCCCTGCGGCCAGGGGAGAGGAACACTGAAGCTTTCTTT.

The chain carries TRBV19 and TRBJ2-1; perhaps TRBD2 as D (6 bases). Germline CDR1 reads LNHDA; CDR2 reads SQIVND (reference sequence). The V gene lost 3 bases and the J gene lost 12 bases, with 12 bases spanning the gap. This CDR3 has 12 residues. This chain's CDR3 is CASSIRGLGQFF. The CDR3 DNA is TGTGCCAGTAGTATCCGGGGACTGGGGCAGTTCTTC.

The CDR3 is CASSPSGRWTGELFF. CDR3 DNA sequence: TGTGCCAGCAGCCCTAGCGGGAGGTGGACCGGGGAGCTGTTTTTT. This sequence joins TRBV28 and TRBJ2-2; TRBD2 matches at 11 bases. The V gene's germline CDR1 is MDHEN and CDR2 SYDVKM. The CDR3 is 15 amino acids. Trimming cost V 6 bases and J 5 bases; bases outside gene matches: 5. The entire variable domain, with the rest obtained from reference TRBV28 and TRBJ2-2, is as follows: DVKVTQSSRYLVKRTGEKVFLECVQDMDHENMFWYRQDPGLGLRLIYFSYDVKMKEKGDIPEGYSVSREKKERFSLILESASTNQTSMYLCASSPSGRWTGELFFGEGSRLTVL.

CDR3 sequence reads: CASSPPGRRYEQYF. DNA for the CDR3: TGTGCCAGCTCACCGCCGGGACGGCGCTACGAGCAGTACTTC. The gene calls are TRBV18 and TRBJ2-7, with D possibly called TRBD1 or TRBD2 (5 bases each). Trimming took off 3 bases at V and 3 bases at J, with 12 bases between the two ends. There are 14 residues in the CDR3. CDR1 is KGHSH and CDR2 is LQKENI in the germline V gene. The entire variable domain, with the rest obtained from reference TRBV18 and TRBJ2-7, is as follows: NAGVMQNPRHLVRRRGQEARLRCSPMKGHSHVYWYRQLPEEGLKFMVYLQKENIIDESGMPKERFSAEFPKEGPSILRIQQVVRGDSAAYFCASSPPGRRYEQYFGPGTRLTVT.

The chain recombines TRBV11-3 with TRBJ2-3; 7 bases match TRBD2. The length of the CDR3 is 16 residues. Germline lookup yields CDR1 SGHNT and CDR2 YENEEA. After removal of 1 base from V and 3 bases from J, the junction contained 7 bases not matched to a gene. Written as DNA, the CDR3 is TGTGCCAGCAGCTTAGCGGGGGGTTTTACGACAGATACGCAGTATTTT. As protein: CASSLAGGFTTDTQYF.

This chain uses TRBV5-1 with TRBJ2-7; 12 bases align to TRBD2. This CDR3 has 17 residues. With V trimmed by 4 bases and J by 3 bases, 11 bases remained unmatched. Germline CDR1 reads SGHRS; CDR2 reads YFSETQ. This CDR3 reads CASSAPRLAGAHYEQYF. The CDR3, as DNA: TGCGCCAGCAGCGCCCCCAGACTAGCGGGGGCCCACTACGAGCAGTACTTC.

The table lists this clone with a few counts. As DNA, the CDR3 is TGTGCCAGCAGCATCGGACAGGGCACTGAAGCTTTCTTT. It codes for CASSIGQGTEAFF. This chain uses TRBV7-2 with TRBJ1-1; 8 positions agree with TRBD1. Germline values: CDR1 SGHTA, CDR2 FQGNSA. There are 13 residues in the CDR3. V lost 5 bases and J lost 4; bases outside the gene matches: 3.

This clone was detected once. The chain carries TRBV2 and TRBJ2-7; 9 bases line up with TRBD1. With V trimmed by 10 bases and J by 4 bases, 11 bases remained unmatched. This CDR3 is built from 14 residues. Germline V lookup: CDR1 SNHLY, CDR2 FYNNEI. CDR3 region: CATQPQGAIYEQYF. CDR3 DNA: TGTGCCACCCAGCCACAGGGGGCGATATACGAGCAGTACTTC.

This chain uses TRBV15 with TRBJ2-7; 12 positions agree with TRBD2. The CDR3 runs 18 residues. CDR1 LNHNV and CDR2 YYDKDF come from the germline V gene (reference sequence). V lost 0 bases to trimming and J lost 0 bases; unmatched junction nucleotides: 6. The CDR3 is CATSRESGLAGHSYEQYF. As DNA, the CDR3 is TGTGCCACCAGCAGAGAGTCAGGACTAGCGGGACACTCCTACGAGCAGTACTTC.

This CDR3 is CASSQAAGGAGTGELFF. The CDR3 bases are TGCGCCAGCAGCCAAGCGGCTGGGGGCGCGGGAACCGGGGAGCTGTTTTTT. This chain links TRBV4-3 with TRBJ2-2; D may be TRBD1 or TRBD2 (6 bases each). V was cut by 1 base and J by 5 bases, with 17 bases left in between. The CDR3 runs 17 residues. CDR1 LGHNA and CDR2 YSLEER come from the germline V gene.

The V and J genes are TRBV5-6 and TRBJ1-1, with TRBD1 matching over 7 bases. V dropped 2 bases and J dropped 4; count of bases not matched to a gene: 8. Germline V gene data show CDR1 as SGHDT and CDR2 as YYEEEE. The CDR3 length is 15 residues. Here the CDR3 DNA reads TGTGCCAGCAGCTTTGACAGGGTGCGCCCCACTGAAGCTTTCTTT. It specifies CASSFDRVRPTEAFF.

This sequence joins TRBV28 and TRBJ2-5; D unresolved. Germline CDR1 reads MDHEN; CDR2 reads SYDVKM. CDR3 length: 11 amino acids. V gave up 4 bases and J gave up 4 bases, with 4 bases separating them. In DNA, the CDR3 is TGTGCCAGCAGTTATTCAGAGACCCAGTACTTC. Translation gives CASSYSETQYF.

CDR3 nucleotide sequence: TGCGCCAGCAGCCAAGAGGCAGGGCCCTACTACGAGCAGTACTTC. Its protein is CASSQEAGPYYEQYF. The chain employs TRBV4-3 and TRBJ2-7; D may be TRBD1 (5 bases). V was clipped by 0 bases and J by 3 bases, with 12 bases between them. This CDR3 has 15 amino acids. The germline V gene encodes CDR1 LGHNA and CDR2 YSLEER.